These T cell receptor beta chains were read from a single sample in a study of cytomegalovirus exposure and HLA in healthy donors. Profiled with immunoSEQ multiplex PCR; TCRdb holds only in-frame clones, not every one. Among 110,000 to 150,000 clones listed, roughly 85% were seen once. Specimen: PBMCs. These receptors all come from a woman aged 25 to 39 in good health and CMV-seronegative. The CDR3 runs from the conserved cysteine through the conserved F or W. The D gene is left open where the match is weak. Size values are once, few and many counts, or a class for expanded clones, and some rows have none.

j_gene	d_gene	abundance	v_gene	CDR3nt	CDR3aa
TRBJ1-1	TRBD1	NA	TRBV4-1	TGCGCCAGCAGCCCAACCGGACAGGGGGAACCGAACACTGAAGCTTTCTTT	CASSPTGQGEPNTEAFF
TRBJ2-2	NA	NA	TRBV9	TGTGCCAGCAGCGTAGATTGGACTACAAACACCGGGGAGCTGTTTTTT	CASSVDWTTNTGELFF
TRBJ1-1	NA	NA	TRBV30	TGTGCCTGGGTTTGGGAAGGGGTGAACACTGAAGCTTTCTTT	CAWVWEGVNTEAFF
TRBJ1-3	TRBD1	NA	TRBV9	TGTGCCAGCAGCCGCCGGGACAGCTCTGGAAACACCATATATTTT	CASSRRDSSGNTIYF
TRBJ2-3	NA	NA	TRBV11-2	TGTGCCAGCAGCCCTAACGCGGCTCGTAGAGATACGCAGTATTTT	CASSPNAARRDTQYF
TRBJ1-2	TRBD1	NA	TRBV28	TGTGCCAGCAGTTTATTTAACCCCGGGACAGGGAGCTATGGCTACACCTTC	CASSLFNPGTGSYGYTF
TRBJ2-2	NA	NA	TRBV11-2	TGTGCCAGCAGCTTAAGTATGGGGGCGAGCGGGGAGCTGTTTTTT	CASSLSMGASGELFF
TRBJ1-2	TRBD1	once	TRBV5-4	TGTGCCAGCAGCTTGGCCCCGGGACAGGGACCCTATGGCTACACCTTC	CASSLAPGQGPYGYTF
TRBJ2-1	TRBD2	NA	TRBV5-4	TGTGCCAGCAGCTTGGGGGGACTAGCGGGGTACAATGAGCAGTTCTTC	CASSLGGLAGYNEQFF
TRBJ2-1	TRBD2	NA	TRBV5-1	TGCGCCAGCAGCTTGGACGCGGGGGGATGGAATGAGCAGTTCTTC	CASSLDAGGWNEQFF
TRBJ2-7	NA	once	TRBV5-6	TGTGCCAGCAGCTTTGCAGGGACCTACGAGCAGTACTTC	CASSFAGTYEQYF
TRBJ2-3	TRBD1	NA	TRBV6-5	TGTGCCAGCAGGCAACAGGGGGCTAGCACAGATACGCAGTATTTT	CASRQQGASTDTQYF
TRBJ1-1	NA	NA	TRBV15	TGTGCCACCAGCAGAGATCCCTCCGGTGACACTGAAGCTTTCTTT	CATSRDPSGDTEAFF
TRBJ1-1	NA	NA	TRBV5-1	TGCGCCAGCAGCTTGGGGGCAGGGGTGAACACTGAAGCTTTCTTT	CASSLGAGVNTEAFF
TRBJ2-2	NA	once	TRBV29-1	TGCAGTGGAGGCGCCACGGGGGAGCTGTTTTTT	CSGGATGELFF
TRBJ2-1	TRBD2	once	TRBV2	TGTGCCAGCAGTGGGTGGGACTCGCGGGGAGGGGAGCAGTTCTTC	CASSGWDSRGGEQFF
TRBJ2-5	TRBD2	NA	TRBV7-7	TGTGCCAGCAGCTTAGGGAATAGCGGGGGAGAGACCCAGTACTTC	CASSLGNSGGETQYF
TRBJ1-1	TRBD1	once	TRBV19	TGTGCCAGTAGTCTGACAGGGGGCGCTTACAACACTGAAGCTTTCTTT	CASSLTGGAYNTEAFF
TRBJ1-5	TRBD1	NA	TRBV6-1	TGTGCCAGCAGACCCGGGACAGGTATCAATCAGCCCCAGCATTTT	CASRPGTGINQPQHF
TRBJ1-1	NA	once	TRBV29-1	TGCAGCGTTGAAGGGCAGTTTAACACTGAAGCTTTCTTT	CSVEGQFNTEAFF
TRBJ2-5	NA	NA	TRBV27	TGTGCCAGCAGTTTCGTGCCGCAGCACAGGGAGACCCAGTACTTC	CASSFVPQHRETQYF
TRBJ2-2	NA	once	TRBV2	TGTGCCAGCAGTGCTGGCAGGTCGAACACCGGGGAGCTGTTTTTT	CASSAGRSNTGELFF
TRBJ2-7	TRBD2	few	TRBV4-3	TGCGCCAGCAGCCGACTAGCGGGGGGTTCCTACGAGCAGTACTTC	CASSRLAGGSYEQYF
TRBJ1-2	TRBD1	NA	TRBV2	TGTGCCAGCAGTCCGCCGGGACAGGGAAACTATGGCTACACCTTC	CASSPPGQGNYGYTF
TRBJ1-5	TRBD1	NA	TRBV19	TGTGCCAGTAGAGCCGGGACAGGGGGTAGGGCTTTGGGCAATCAGCCCCAGCATTTT	CASRAGTGGRALGNQPQHF
TRBJ1-2	TRBD1	NA	TRBV19	TGTGCCAGTAGTCCTGGACAGGTCCTCTATGGCTACACCTTC	CASSPGQVLYGYTF
TRBJ1-3	TRBD1	NA	TRBV9	TGTGCCAGCAGCGTAGGGCCGCAGGGGGGTGGAAACACCATATATTTT	CASSVGPQGGGNTIYF
TRBJ2-3	NA	few	TRBV5-1	TGCGCCAGCAGCAGCACTAGCACAGATACGCAGTATTTT	CASSSTSTDTQYF
TRBJ1-1	TRBD1	NA	TRBV6-5	TGTGCCAGCAGTTACGCAGGGGGCACTGAAGCTTTCTTT	CASSYAGGTEAFF
TRBJ2-1	TRBD2	NA	TRBV11-3	TGTGCCAGCAGCTTAGCCGGGGGGGCCGGGGATGAGCAGTTCTTC	CASSLAGGAGDEQFF
TRBJ1-2	NA	NA	TRBV27	TGTGCCAGCAGTTTATTACCGCTGAAGAGGTATGGCTACACCTTC	CASSLLPLKRYGYTF
TRBJ2-3	TRBD2	NA	TRBV5-4	TGTGCCAGCAACCCGGAGGCGGGGGAGTACACAGATACGCAGTATTTT	CASNPEAGEYTDTQYF
TRBJ1-2	TRBD1	NA	TRBV9	TGTGCCAGCAGCGATTCTACAGGGGGCGCAAATGGCTACACCTTC	CASSDSTGGANGYTF
TRBJ1-4	NA	NA	TRBV9	TGTGCCAGCAGCGTAGATGGGGAGTATGAAAAACTGTTTTTT	CASSVDGEYEKLFF
TRBJ1-5	NA	NA	TRBV6-1	TGTGCCAGCAGCCCGTATGGGCAGTCGGATCAGCCCCAGCATTTT	CASSPYGQSDQPQHF
TRBJ1-3	NA	NA	TRBV6-5	TGTGCCACTTCGGGAGGGATCTGGTTAAACACCATATATTTT	CATSGGIWLNTIYF
TRBJ2-3	TRBD1	NA	TRBV10-1	TGCGCCAGCAGAAGCGGGACAGGGGGCAAAGATACGCAGTATTTT	CASRSGTGGKDTQYF
TRBJ1-6	NA	NA	TRBV2	TGTGCCAGCAGTCCCTTGGGGGGAGAGGGATCACCCCTCCACTTT	CASSPLGGEGSPLHF
TRBJ2-4	NA	NA	TRBV21-1	TGTGCCAGCATTTGGTACTCTCTAACTAGCGGGGGGGGTAGAGCCAAAAACATTCAGTACTTC	CASIWYSLTSGGGRAKNIQYF
TRBJ2-7	TRBD2	NA	TRBV5-1	TGCGCCAGCAGCTCCCGACTAGCGGGTTATTACGAGCAGTACTTC	CASSSRLAGYYEQYF
TRBJ2-1	NA	NA	TRBV30	TGTGCCTGGAGTGTACGAGGGATCCTTTCCTACAATGAGCAGTTCTTC	CAWSVRGILSYNEQFF
TRBJ1-5	TRBD1	NA	TRBV5-1	TGCGCCAGCAGCTTAACAGGGGGCAATCAGCCCCAGCATTTT	CASSLTGGNQPQHF
TRBJ1-2	NA	NA	TRBV21-1	TGTGCCAGCAGCAAAGGGCCAAACCACCACCGACAGGGGGCTGTAGGCTACACCTTC	CASSKGPNHHRQGAVGYTF
TRBJ2-2	NA	NA	TRBV29-1	TGCAGCGTTGAAGAACTTTACACCGGGGAGCTGTTTTTT	CSVEELYTGELFF
TRBJ1-2	TRBD1	NA	TRBV27	TGTGCCAGCAGTTCCCAGGGGGCGCGTTCTGACTATGGCTACACCTTC	CASSSQGARSDYGYTF
TRBJ2-7	TRBD1	NA	TRBV5-4	TGTGCCAGCAGTCCCGGACAGGGTAGTGACGAGCAGTACTTC	CASSPGQGSDEQYF
TRBJ2-5	TRBD1	NA	TRBV30	TGTGCCTGGAGTTCAGGGGGTGGAGAGACCCAGTACTTC	CAWSSGGGETQYF
TRBJ1-2	TRBD1	NA	TRBV5-8	TGTGCCAGCAGCCTTACAGGGGTTTACGGCTACACCTTC	CASSLTGVYGYTF
TRBJ1-4	NA	NA	TRBV21-1	TGTGCCAGCAGCAGACAACGTGTTGGTGAAAAACTGTTTTTT	CASSRQRVGEKLFF
TRBJ1-2	NA	NA	TRBV4-1	TGCGCCAGCAGCCAAAGGCAGGGGACTAACTATGGCTACACCTTC	CASSQRQGTNYGYTF